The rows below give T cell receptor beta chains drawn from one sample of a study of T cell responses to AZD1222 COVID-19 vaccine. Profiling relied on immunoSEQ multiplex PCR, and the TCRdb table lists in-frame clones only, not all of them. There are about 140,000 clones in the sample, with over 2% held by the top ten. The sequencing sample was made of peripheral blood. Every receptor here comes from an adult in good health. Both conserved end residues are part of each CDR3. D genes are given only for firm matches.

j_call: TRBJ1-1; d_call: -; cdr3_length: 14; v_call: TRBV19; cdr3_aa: CASTTRGANTEAFF; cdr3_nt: TGTGCCAGTACCACCAGGGGTGCGAACACTGAAGCTTTCTTT
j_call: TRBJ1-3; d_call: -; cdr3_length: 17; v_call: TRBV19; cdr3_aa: CASTPQGLLYSGNTIYF; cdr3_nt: TGTGCCAGTACTCCCCAGGGCCTCCTATACTCTGGAAACACCATATATTTT
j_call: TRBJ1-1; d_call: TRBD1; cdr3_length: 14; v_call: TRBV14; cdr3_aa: CASSPVTGDTEAFF; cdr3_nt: TGTGCCAGCAGCCCAGTGACAGGGGACACTGAAGCTTTCTTT
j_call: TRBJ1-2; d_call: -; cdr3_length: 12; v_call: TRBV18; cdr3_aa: CASSRPQGGYTF; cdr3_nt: TGTGCCAGCTCACGGCCCCAGGGAGGCTACACCTTC
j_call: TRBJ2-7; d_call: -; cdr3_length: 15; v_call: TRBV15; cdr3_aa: CATSPGQELAYEQYF; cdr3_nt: TGTGCCACCAGCCCTGGTCAGGAATTAGCCTACGAGCAGTACTTC
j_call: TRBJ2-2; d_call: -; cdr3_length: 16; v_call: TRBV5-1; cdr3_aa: CASSYESNSNTGELFF; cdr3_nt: TGCGCCAGCAGCTATGAGAGTAATTCGAACACCGGGGAGCTGTTTTTT
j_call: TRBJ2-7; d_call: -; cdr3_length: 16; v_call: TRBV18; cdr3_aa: CASSPPTGGGSYEQYF; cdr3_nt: TGTGCCAGCTCACCACCGACAGGAGGGGGGTCCTACGAGCAGTACTTC
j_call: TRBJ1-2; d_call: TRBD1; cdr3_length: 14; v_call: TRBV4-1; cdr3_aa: CASSQEWDRDGYTF; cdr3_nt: TGCGCCAGCAGCCAAGAATGGGACAGGGACGGCTACACCTTC
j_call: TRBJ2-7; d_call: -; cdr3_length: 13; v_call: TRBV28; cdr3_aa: CASSTRDSYEQYF; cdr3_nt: TGTGCCAGCAGCACACGCGACTCCTACGAGCAGTACTTC
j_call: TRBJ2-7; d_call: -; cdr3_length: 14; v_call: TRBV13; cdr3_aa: CASSLGQGPLEQYF; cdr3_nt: TGTGCCAGCAGCTTGGGTCAGGGACCCTTGGAGCAGTACTTC
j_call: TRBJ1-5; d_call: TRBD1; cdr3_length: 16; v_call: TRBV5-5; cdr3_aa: CASSRDRSIINQPQHF; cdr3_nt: TGTGCCAGCAGCCGGGACAGGAGCATTATTAATCAGCCCCAGCATTTT
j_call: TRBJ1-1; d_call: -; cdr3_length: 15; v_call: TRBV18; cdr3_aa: CASSPTIAGGTEAFF; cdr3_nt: TGTGCCAGCTCACCAACTATCGCTGGGGGCACTGAAGCTTTCTTT
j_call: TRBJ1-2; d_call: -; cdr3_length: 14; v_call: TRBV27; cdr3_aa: CASSLLGGGYGYTF; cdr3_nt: TGTGCCAGCAGTTTACTTGGGGGGGGTTATGGCTACACCTTC
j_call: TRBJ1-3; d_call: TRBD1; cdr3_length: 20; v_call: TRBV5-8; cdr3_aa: CASSVVRSGQGRYRGNTIYF; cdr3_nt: TGTGCCAGCAGCGTAGTCCGATCGGGACAGGGAAGATATAGAGGAAACACCATATATTTT
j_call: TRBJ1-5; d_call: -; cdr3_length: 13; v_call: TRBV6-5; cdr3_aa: CASGSLGNQPQHF; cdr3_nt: TGTGCCAGTGGGTCCCTGGGCAATCAGCCCCAGCATTTT
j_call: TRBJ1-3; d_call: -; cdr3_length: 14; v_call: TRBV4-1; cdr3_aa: CASSPQGQGNTIYF; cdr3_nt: TGCGCCAGCAGCCCGCAAGGACAGGGAAACACCATATATTTT
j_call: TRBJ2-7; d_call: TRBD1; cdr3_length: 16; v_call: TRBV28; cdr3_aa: CASSPLVQGLTYEQYF; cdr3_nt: TGTGCCAGCAGTCCGCTAGTACAGGGGTTAACATACGAGCAGTACTTC
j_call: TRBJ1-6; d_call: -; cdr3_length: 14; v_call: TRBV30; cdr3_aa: CAWSLDSLASPLHF; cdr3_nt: TGTGCCTGGAGTCTGGACAGCTTAGCGTCACCCCTCCACTTT
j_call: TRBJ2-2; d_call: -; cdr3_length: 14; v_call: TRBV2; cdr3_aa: CASSRQANTGELFF; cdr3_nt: TGTGCCAGCAGTAGACAGGCGAACACCGGGGAGCTGTTTTTT
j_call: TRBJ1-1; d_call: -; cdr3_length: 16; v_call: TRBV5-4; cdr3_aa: CASSLEAGAVNTEAFF; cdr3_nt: TGTGCCAGCAGCTTGGAGGCAGGGGCCGTGAACACTGAAGCTTTCTTT
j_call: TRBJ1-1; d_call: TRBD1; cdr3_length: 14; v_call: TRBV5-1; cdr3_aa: CASSPWTGSAEAFF; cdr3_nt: TGCGCCAGCAGCCCCTGGACAGGGAGCGCTGAAGCTTTCTTT
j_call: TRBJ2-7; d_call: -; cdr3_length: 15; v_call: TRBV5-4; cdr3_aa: CASSLGLGISYEQYF; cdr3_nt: TGTGCCAGCAGCTTGGGTCTCGGGATCTCCTACGAGCAGTACTTC
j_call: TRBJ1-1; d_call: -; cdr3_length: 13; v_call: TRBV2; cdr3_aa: CASSVDGATEAFF; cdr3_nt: TGTGCCAGCAGTGTAGACGGGGCCACTGAAGCTTTCTTT
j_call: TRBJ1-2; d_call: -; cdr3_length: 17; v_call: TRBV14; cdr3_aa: CASSQDWGLIGNYGYTF; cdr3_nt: TGTGCCAGCAGCCAAGATTGGGGCCTGATAGGGAACTATGGCTACACCTTC
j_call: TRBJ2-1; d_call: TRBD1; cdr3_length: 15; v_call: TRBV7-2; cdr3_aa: CASSFGDRGYDEQFF; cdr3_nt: TGTGCCAGCAGCTTCGGGGACAGGGGTTACGATGAGCAGTTCTTC
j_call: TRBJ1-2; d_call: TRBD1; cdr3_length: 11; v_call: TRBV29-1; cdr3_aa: CSVDRGYGYTF; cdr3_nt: TGCAGCGTGGACAGGGGGTACGGCTACACCTTC
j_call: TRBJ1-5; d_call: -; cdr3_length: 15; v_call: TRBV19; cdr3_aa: CARYPPWTVFQPQHF; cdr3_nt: TGTGCCAGATATCCCCCCTGGACAGTATTTCAGCCCCAGCATTTT
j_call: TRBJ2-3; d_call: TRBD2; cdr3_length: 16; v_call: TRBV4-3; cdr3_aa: CASSQDGGTSTDTQYF; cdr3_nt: TGCGCCAGCAGCCAAGACGGGGGGACTAGCACAGATACGCAGTATTTT
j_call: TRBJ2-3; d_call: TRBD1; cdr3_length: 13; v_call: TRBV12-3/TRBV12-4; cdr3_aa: CASTSRAGQGTYF; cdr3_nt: TGTGCCAGCACTTCCCGGGCCGGACAGGGAACGTATTTT
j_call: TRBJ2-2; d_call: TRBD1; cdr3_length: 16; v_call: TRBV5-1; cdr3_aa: CASLKSGQANTGELFF; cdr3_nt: TGCGCCAGCCTCAAATCAGGACAGGCGAACACCGGGGAGCTGTTTTTT
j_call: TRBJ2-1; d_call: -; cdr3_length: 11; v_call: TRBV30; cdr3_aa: CAWGVGNEQFF; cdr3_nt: TGTGCCTGGGGTGTGGGCAATGAGCAGTTCTTC
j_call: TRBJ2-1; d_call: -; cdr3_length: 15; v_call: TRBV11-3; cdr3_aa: CASSPRLSSYNEQFF; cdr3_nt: TGTGCCAGCAGCCCACGACTGAGCTCCTACAATGAGCAGTTCTTC
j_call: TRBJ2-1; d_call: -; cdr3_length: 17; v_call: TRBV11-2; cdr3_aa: CASSSRVGGGSYNEQFF; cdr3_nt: TGTGCCAGCAGCTCACGAGTGGGTGGGGGGTCCTACAATGAGCAGTTCTTC
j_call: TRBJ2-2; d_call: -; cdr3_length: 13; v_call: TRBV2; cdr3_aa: CASSPPGTGELFF; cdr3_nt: TGTGCCAGCAGCCCCCCGGGGACCGGGGAGCTGTTTTTT